The 27 T cell receptor beta chains below come from one sample, sequenced in a study of blood T cell repertoires in COVID-19. The protocol was immunoSEQ multiplex PCR, while the TCRdb copy is restricted to in-frame clones and leaves out a portion. This table holds about 120,000 clones, 80% to 90% found once. Sequenced sample: peripheral blood. Receptor source: a woman aged 45-60 years with acute or convalescent COVID-19.

The chain recombines TRBV7-2 with TRBJ1-4, with 10 bases identical to TRBD1. The CDR3 totals 16 residues. With 0 bases clipped from V and 7 bases from J, the junction kept 5 bases outside the gene matches. From germline, CDR1 is SGHTA and CDR2 FQGNSA. The CDR3 DNA sequence: TGTGCCAGCAGCTTAGCGACAGGGGGCTTGGGTGAAAAACTGTTTTTT. Translation: CASSLATGGLGEKLFF.

This clone was found once. The chain joins TRBV15 to TRBJ1-4, with a tentative D call TRBD1 (6 bases). The V end lost 0 bases, the J end lost 7 bases, and 12 bases lay between the germline ends. Germline V CDR1 and CDR2: LNHNV, YYDKDF (reference sequence). The CDR3 is made up of 15 amino acids. The DNA for the CDR3 is TGTGCCACCAGCAGAGATAATTGGACAGCTGAAAAACTGTTTTTT. Protein product: CATSRDNWTAEKLFF.

This clone came up once. This rearrangement joins TRBV15 to TRBJ1-3; D is undetermined. The CDR3 totals 15 residues. Trimming took 0 bases from V and 0 from J, leaving 6 bases between them. The germline gives CDR1 LNHNV, CDR2 YYDKDF (reference sequence). The CDR3 loop is CATSRDRSSGNTIYF. DNA for the CDR3: TGTGCCACCAGCAGAGATCGCAGCTCTGGAAACACCATATATTTT. Together with reference TRBV15 and TRBJ1-3, the CDR3 gives the full variable domain: DAMVIQNPRYQVTQFGKPVTLSCSQTLNHNVMYWYQQKSSQAPKLLFHYYDKDFNNEADTPDNFQSRRPNTSFCFLDIRSPGLGDTAMYLCATSRDRSSGNTIYFGEGSWLTVV.

The chain carries TRBV5-6 and TRBJ1-2; 12 bases are shared with TRBD1. The CDR3 spans 13 residues. Germline V lookup: CDR1 SGHDT, CDR2 YYEEEE. Trimming cost V 3 bases and J 8 bases; bases outside gene matches: 2. Here the CDR3 reads CASSWDRGQGYTF. DNA of the CDR3: TGTGCCAGCAGCTGGGACAGGGGGCAGGGCTACACCTTC.

The rearrangement uses TRBV27 and TRBJ1-2; D remains unclear. V shed 3 bases and J shed 8 bases, with 13 bases lying between them. The CDR3 length is 13 residues. Germline V CDR1 and CDR2: MNHEY, SMNVEV (reference sequence). CDR3 sequence: CASSFRGGEGYTF. The CDR3 DNA follows: TGTGCCAGCAGTTTCCGAGGCGGGGAAGGCTACACCTTC.

As to this clone: Other DNA variants within this sample encode the same CDR3. V usage is TRBV19 and J usage is TRBJ1-2; D is ambiguous. Trimming removed 6 bases from V and 0 bases from J, with 2 bases in between. Germline values: CDR1 LNHDA, CDR2 SQIVND (reference sequence). CDR3 length: 11 residues. Here the CDR3 reads CASSTNYGYTF. CDR3 sequence (DNA): TGTGCCAGTAGCACTAACTATGGCTACACCTTC. Drawing the rest from reference TRBV19 and TRBJ1-2, the complete variable domain is DGGITQSPKYLFRKEGQNVTLSCEQNLNHDAMYWYRQDPGQGLRLIYYSQIVNDFQKGDIAEGYSVSREKKESFPLTVTSAQKNPTAFYLCASSTNYGYTFGSGTRLTVV.

The chain joins TRBV19 to TRBJ1-1; maybe TRBD1 (6 bases). The CDR3 loop spans 16 amino acids. Per germline, CDR1 LNHDA and CDR2 SQIVND (reference sequence). V lost 8 bases to trimming and J lost 1 base, with 20 bases between them. The DNA for the CDR3 is TGTGCCAGTCGAGACCATTCCAGGGGAAAGAACACTGAAGCTTTCTTT. This translates into CASRDHSRGKNTEAFF.

This chain connects TRBV2 to TRBJ2-7, with 8 bases that match TRBD1. Germline loops: CDR1 SNHLY, CDR2 FYNNEI. V dropped 8 bases and J dropped 6; count of bases not matched to a gene: 12. CDR3 length: 14 residues. The CDR3, as DNA: TGTGCCAGCCATACAGGGGGGACTTTGGGCGAGCAGTACTTC. Protein: CASHTGGTLGEQYF.

The V gene is TRBV6-5, the J gene TRBJ2-7; tentative D call: TRBD1 (8 bases). There are 15 residues in the CDR3. Trimming removed 6 bases at V and 5 bases at J, with 20 bases between. The germline V gene has CDR1 MNHEY and CDR2 SVGAGI. The CDR3 here is CASRPTGGDGHEQYF. CDR3 DNA: TGTGCCAGCAGACCCACAGGGGGGGACGGGCACGAGCAGTACTTC.

The chain combines TRBV7-9 with TRBJ1-2; D remains ambiguous. CDR1 and CDR2 (germline): SEHNR, FQNEAQ (reference sequence). V was shortened by 1 base and J by 3 bases, with 12 bases between the two germline ends. The CDR3 is 15 amino acids. The CDR3 coding sequence is TGTGCCAGCAGCTTAGGGAAAGACACACACTATGGCTACACCTTC. Amino acids: CASSLGKDTHYGYTF.

The V and J genes are TRBV7-9 and TRBJ2-3, with 13 nucleotides matching TRBD2. The CDR3 contains 15 residues. Trimming took 4 bases from V and 6 from J; bases not matched to a gene: 4. CDR1 SEHNR and CDR2 FQNEAQ come from the germline V gene (reference sequence). CDR3 protein: CASSSGLAGADTQYF. In DNA form, the CDR3 reads TGTGCCAGCAGCTCCGGACTAGCGGGAGCTGATACGCAGTATTTT. Filled out from reference TRBV7-9 and TRBJ2-3, the complete variable domain reads DTGVSQNPRHKITKRGQNVTFRCDPISEHNRLYWYRQTLGQGPEFLTYFQNEAQLEKSRLLSDRFSAERPKGSFSTLEIQRTEQGDSAMYLCASSSGLAGADTQYFGPGTRLTVL.

This clone was observed at least ten times. This chain uses TRBV27 with TRBJ2-5; 12 bases are a match to TRBD1. Germline V gene sequence: CDR1 MNHEY, CDR2 SMNVEV (reference sequence). CDR3 length: 18 residues. V shed 2 bases and J 7 bases; nucleotides not matched to a gene: 14. CDR3 residues: CASSLIAPGTGGWGTQYF. The CDR3 DNA is TGTGCCAGCAGTTTAATTGCCCCCGGGACAGGGGGCTGGGGGACCCAGTACTTC.

The chain carries TRBV19 and TRBJ1-5; TRBD1 is a possible D gene (6 bases). The ends were cut back, 5 bases at V and 5 bases at J, with 16 bases in the middle. The CDR3 loop spans 15 amino acids. The germline V gene encodes CDR1 LNHDA and CDR2 SQIVND (reference sequence). The CDR3 DNA is TGTGCCAGTAGTTCCCCTGGACAGAAACATCAGCCCCAGCATTTT. Its protein product is CASSSPGQKHQPQHF.

The V call is TRBV7-2, the J call TRBJ2-7, with D hard to call. The V end lost 1 base, the J end lost 2 bases, and 9 bases lay between the germline ends. CDR3 length equals 14 residues. The germline CDR1 and CDR2 sequences are SGHTA and FQGNSA. The DNA of the CDR3 is TGTGCCAGCAGCTTAGGAGGCGCGGCCTACGAGCAGTACTTC. Residues: CASSLGGAAYEQYF.

The rearrangement joins TRBV5-4 to TRBJ2-2; 15 bases map to TRBD2. This CDR3 has 17 residues. Per the germline V gene, CDR1 is SGHNT and CDR2 is YYREEE (reference sequence). After removal of 5 bases from V and 1 base from J, the junction contained 3 bases not matched to a gene. The CDR3 DNA follows: TGTGCCAGCAGGGCGGGACTAGCGGGAGGGAACACCGGGGAGCTGTTTTTT. The encoded protein is CASRAGLAGGNTGELFF.

V and J are TRBV7-2 and TRBJ1-6; 9 bases map to TRBD1. The J segment lost 11 bases and the V segment lost 5 bases, leaving 7 bases of the junction unmatched. Looked up from germline, CDR1 is SGHTA and CDR2 is FQGNSA. This CDR3 region has 14 residues. CDR3 sequence reads: CASSTDRGWAPLHF. DNA for the CDR3: TGTGCCAGCAGCACCGACAGGGGGTGGGCACCCCTCCACTTT.

The chain carries TRBV18 and TRBJ2-7; 9 bases are a match to TRBD2. The CDR3 is 14 residues long. Germline assignment: CDR1 KGHSH and CDR2 LQKENI. The junction had 5 bases not matched to a gene; V was cut back by 3 bases and J by 5 bases. CDR3 DNA: TGTGCCAGCTCACCGCCGGGACTAGCCGACGAGCAGTACTTC. Residues: CASSPPGLADEQYF.

V usage is TRBV13 and J usage is TRBJ1-5; D perhaps matches TRBD1 (6 bases). Trimming stripped 5 bases from V and 13 bases from J, with 18 bases between. Germline CDR1 and CDR2: PRHDT and FYEKMQ (reference sequence). This CDR3 is 13 amino acids long. The CDR3 sequence is CASSAGRGVVQHF. DNA of the CDR3: TGTGCCAGCAGCGCAGGGAGGGGGGTGGTGCAGCATTTT.

The chain recombines TRBV7-9 with TRBJ1-1, with 8 bases fitting TRBD1. The V and J ends lost 3 bases and 7 bases, in that order; junction bases with no gene match: 10. This CDR3 comprises 15 residues. Germline assignment: CDR1 SEHNR and CDR2 FQNEAQ (reference sequence). Here the CDR3 DNA reads TGTGCCAGCAGCTTCCCCACAGGGGGAAGGGTTGAAGCTTTCTTT. Protein sequence: CASSFPTGGRVEAFF.

The chain links TRBV5-4 to TRBJ2-2; perhaps TRBD2 as D (7 bases). V lost 6 bases and J 2 bases, leaving 14 bases between the germline ends. Per the germline V gene, CDR1 is SGHNT and CDR2 is YYREEE (reference sequence). The CDR3 loop spans 15 amino acids. The chain's CDR3 is CASTGRGPNTGELFF. The CDR3, as DNA: TGTGCCAGCACTGGGCGGGGGCCAAACACCGGGGAGCTGTTTTTT.

The V and J genes are TRBV30 and TRBJ2-1, with 11 bases that match TRBD2. Germline CDR1 and CDR2: GTSNPN and SVGIG (reference sequence). The CDR3 is made up of 17 amino acids. The junction had 8 bases not matched to a gene; V was cut back by 3 bases and J by 1 base. DNA for the CDR3: TGTGCCTGGAGGGGACTAGCGGCGAGGGGTTCCTACAATGAGCAGTTCTTC. Translation gives CAWRGLAARGSYNEQFF.

Remarks on this clone: The same CDR3 arises from other DNA sequences in this sample as well. The chain uses TRBV19 and TRBJ1-2, with D hard to call. With 5 bases removed from V and 7 bases from J, the gap between germline ends came to 8 bases. Germline V gene data show CDR1 as LNHDA and CDR2 as SQIVND (reference sequence). The CDR3 sequence is 11 residues long. CDR3 in DNA: TGTGCCAGTAGTGGAGGCTCTGGCTACACCTTC. It yields the protein CASSGGSGYTF.

V and J are TRBV5-4 and TRBJ2-5; 8 nucleotides line up with TRBD2. V gave up 3 bases and J gave up 5 bases; unmatched junction bases: 15. Germline loops: CDR1 SGHNT, CDR2 YYREEE (reference sequence). The CDR3 sequence is 17 residues long. The CDR3 region has the DNA TGTGCCAGCAGCTCCCGGGCGAGTAGCGGGGTAGGGGAGACCCAGTACTTC. Translating it yields CASSSRASSGVGETQYF.

The chain employs TRBV7-8 and TRBJ1-6; 7 bases match TRBD1. With V trimmed by 1 base and J by 8 bases, 2 bases remained unmatched. The CDR3 is 14 residues long. Germline CDR1 is SGHVS and CDR2 is FQNEAQ. The CDR3 reads CASSLGDSYSPLHF. The CDR3 bases are TGTGCCAGCAGCTTAGGGGACAGTTATTCACCCCTCCACTTT.

The DNA of the CDR3 is TGCGCCAGCAGCTTGGAAGTTTCTAGCGGGGAGCTGTTTTTT. Its protein is CASSLEVSSGELFF. The V and J genes are TRBV5-1 and TRBJ2-2; D gene unclear. The CDR3 has 14 amino acids. Germline lookup yields CDR1 SGHRS and CDR2 YFSETQ. Between the trimmed V and J ends, which lost 0 bases and 7 bases, there was a span of 10 bases. The full variable domain, its missing parts supplied by reference TRBV5-1 and TRBJ2-2, is KAGVTQTPRYLIKTRGQQVTLSCSPISGHRSVSWYQQTPGQGLQFLFEYFSETQRNKGNFPGRFSGRQFSNSRSEMNVSTLELGDSALYLCASSLEVSSGELFFGEGSRLTVL.

The chain has TRBV6-2 or TRBV6-3 and TRBJ1-2, with D unclear. CDR1 and CDR2 from the germline V gene are MNHEY and SVGEGT. V was clipped by 4 bases and J by 8 bases, with 20 bases between them. This CDR3 comprises 15 residues. Written as DNA, the CDR3 is TGTGCCAGCAGTTCCCGTTGGGCAGCATTAGCGGGCTACACCTTC. This codes for CASSSRWAALAGYTF.

The chain employs TRBV30 and TRBJ1-6, with 7 bases that match TRBD1. The germline CDR1 and CDR2 sequences are GTSNPN and SVGIG (reference sequence). CDR3 size: 13 residues. Trimming at V came to 2 bases and at J to 9 bases, leaving 4 bases not matched to a gene. CDR3 nucleotides: TGTGCCTGGAGTCGACAGGGTGGTTCACCCCTCCACTTT. This sequence encodes CAWSRQGGSPLHF.